The 23 T cell receptor beta chains given below trace back to one sample, sequenced in a study of blood T cell repertoires in COVID-19. The method was immunoSEQ multiplex PCR; TCRdb's version includes in-frame clones alone and lacks a portion of them. The table has under 250,000 clones, roughly 80% seen once. The specimen sequenced was PBMCs or T cells enriched from blood (not recorded which). The receptors originated from a woman in her thirties or forties with acute COVID-19.

The gene calls are TRBV6-5 and TRBJ1-3; D is unresolved. The germline V and J ends were trimmed by 0 bases and 7 bases, with 13 bases remaining between them. The germline gives CDR1 MNHEY, CDR2 SVGAGI. CDR3 size: 15 residues. CDR3 coding DNA: TGTGCCAGCAGTTACTCTGGGCAGGCGGGTAACACCATATATTTT. Translation: CASSYSGQAGNTIYF.

The V gene is TRBV7-2, the J gene TRBJ1-5, with D tentatively TRBD1 (6 bases). V dropped 2 bases and J dropped 7 bases, with 12 bases sitting between them. The CDR3 is 14 residues long. Looked up from germline, CDR1 is SGHTA and CDR2 is FQGNSA. Here the CDR3 DNA reads TGTGCCAGCAGCTTACCCCTACAGGGACAGCCCCAGCATTTT. Encoded protein: CASSLPLQGQPQHF.

The rearrangement links TRBV7-9 to TRBJ2-1; 9 bases fit TRBD2. CDR3 length: 15 residues. Germline values: CDR1 SEHNR, CDR2 FQNEAQ (reference sequence). Unmatched junction bases numbered 6, after V lost 1 base and J lost 8 bases. CDR3 loop: CASSLEAGGRDEQFF. For the CDR3, the DNA is TGTGCCAGCAGCTTAGAAGCGGGGGGCCGTGATGAGCAGTTCTTC.

This chain's CDR3 is CASTRAGGDRSNEQFF. CDR3 nucleotides: TGTGCCAGCACCCGCGCGGGGGGCGACCGGAGCAATGAGCAGTTCTTC. J is TRBJ2-1 and V is TRBV3-1 (or the pseudogene TRBV3-2); TRBD2 agrees at 8 bases. J was trimmed by 6 bases and V by 7 bases; bases with no gene match: 14. Germline V lookup: CDR1 LGHDT, CDR2 YNNKEL (reference sequence). There are 16 residues in the CDR3.

The sample holds one count of this clone. The rearrangement joins TRBV12-5 to TRBJ2-7; TRBD1 is a possible D gene (5 bases). The V end was cut by 1 base, the J end by 4 bases, with 11 bases between. Germline lookup yields CDR1 LGHNT and CDR2 FRNRAP. The CDR3 is 14 amino acids. CDR3 sequence: CASGLGRQSYEQYF. The CDR3 DNA reads as TGTGCTAGTGGTTTGGGGAGACAGTCTTACGAGCAGTACTTC.

J is TRBJ1-5 and V is TRBV12-3 or TRBV12-4; no definite D call. The CDR3 totals 13 residues. Trimming cost V 4 bases and J 6 bases, with 10 bases left between them. CDR3 in amino acids: CASSSAEGQPQHF. Here the CDR3 DNA reads TGTGCCAGCAGTTCTGCGGAGGGTCAGCCCCAGCATTTT.

CDR3 coding DNA: TGTGCCAGCAGTTTTGGTAAACAGGGAGAATACGAGCAGTACTTC. Its translation: CASSFGKQGEYEQYF. J is TRBJ2-7 and V is TRBV28; D may be TRBD1 (6 bases). This CDR3 spans 15 amino acids. The germline V and J ends were trimmed by 3 bases and 4 bases, with 16 bases remaining between them. CDR1 and CDR2 from the germline V gene are MDHEN and SYDVKM.

The chain links TRBV7-9 to TRBJ1-4, with D maybe TRBD1 (5 bases). The length of the CDR3 is 17 residues. From germline, CDR1 is SEHNR and CDR2 FQNEAQ (reference sequence). The V gene lost 1 base and the J gene lost 1 base, with 13 bases spanning the gap. CDR3 sequence: CASSLGGQGVTNEKLFF. The CDR3 coding sequence is TGTGCCAGCAGCTTAGGGGGCCAAGGGGTAACTAATGAAAAACTGTTTTTT. Looking up the rest from reference TRBV7-9 and TRBJ1-4 gives the full variable domain: DTGVSQNPRHKITKRGQNVTFRCDPISEHNRLYWYRQTLGQGPEFLTYFQNEAQLEKSRLLSDRFSAERPKGSFSTLEIQRTEQGDSAMYLCASSLGGQGVTNEKLFFGSGTQLSVL.

V is TRBV7-2 and J is TRBJ1-3; weak D call: TRBD1 (5 bases). This CDR3 has 16 amino acids. Germline-derived CDR1 and CDR2 are SGHTA and FQGNSA. Trimming shortened V by 4 bases and J by 2 bases, and 15 bases separated the two germline ends. CDR3: CASSSGGRAAGNTIYF. The CDR3 bases are TGTGCCAGCAGCTCGGGTGGCAGGGCAGCTGGAAACACCATATATTTT.

The V gene is TRBV5-1, the J gene TRBJ2-7; the D gene is possibly TRBD1 (6 bases). The CDR3 length is 15 residues. From germline, CDR1 is SGHRS and CDR2 YFSETQ. Deletions cut 2 bases from V and 0 bases from J, with 12 bases between. CDR3 sequence: CASSFTSDSSYEQYF. CDR3 DNA: TGCGCCAGCAGCTTCACTTCGGACAGCTCCTACGAGCAGTACTTC.

The rearrangement links TRBV7-3 to TRBJ2-3; 7 bases fit TRBD1. With 1 base clipped from V and 6 bases from J, the junction kept 4 bases outside the gene matches. This CDR3 comprises 14 residues. Per the germline V gene, CDR1 is SGHTA and CDR2 is FQGTGA. CDR3 DNA sequence: TGTGCCAGCAGCTTAAAAGGGGGCTCGGATACGCAGTATTTT. The encoded protein is CASSLKGGSDTQYF.

The chain recombines TRBV3-1 (or the pseudogene TRBV3-2) with TRBJ2-3, with 7 positions matching TRBD1. The CDR3 is made up of 15 amino acids. Germline V gene lookup returns CDR1 LGHDT and CDR2 YNNKEL (reference sequence). J lost 1 base, V lost 4 bases, and 5 bases had no gene match. CDR3 in amino acids: CASSLTGLGTDTQYF. As DNA, the CDR3 is TGTGCCAGCAGCCTGACAGGGCTGGGCACAGATACGCAGTATTTT.

This chain links TRBV7-2 with TRBJ2-5; tentative D call: TRBD2 (7 bases). The V end lost 5 bases, the J end lost 6 bases, and 22 bases lay between the germline ends. The CDR3 is made up of 16 amino acids. Germline V lookup: CDR1 SGHTA, CDR2 FQGNSA. The CDR3 coding sequence is TGTGCCAGCAGCCAAAGTAGAGGGGGGGGTATGCAGACCCAGTACTTC. Translation: CASSQSRGGGMQTQYF.

The chain is built from TRBV27 and TRBJ2-1; possible D gene TRBD1, 5 bases. Deletions cut 3 bases from V and 2 bases from J, with 14 bases between. The CDR3 is made up of 16 amino acids. From germline, CDR1 is MNHEY and CDR2 SMNVEV (reference sequence). CDR3 sequence (DNA): TGTGCCAGCAGTTTCGACAGTCGTAGGGCCTACAATGAGCAGTTCTTC. It is translated as CASSFDSRRAYNEQFF.

The chain is built from TRBV30 and TRBJ1-4, with 9 nucleotides matching TRBD1. The CDR3 loop spans 13 amino acids. Trimming removed 1 base from V and 6 bases from J; junction bases left unmatched: 0. Germline V gene lookup returns CDR1 GTSNPN and CDR2 SVGIG (reference sequence). CDR3 in DNA: TGTGCCTGGAGTGGACAGGGGGATGAAAAACTGTTTTTT. It specifies CAWSGQGDEKLFF.

This rearrangement joins TRBV5-1 to TRBJ2-1; 7 bases fit TRBD2. Germline V lookup: CDR1 SGHRS, CDR2 YFSETQ. The CDR3 consists of 16 residues. V dropped 4 bases and J dropped 3; count of bases not matched to a gene: 10. The CDR3, as DNA: TGCGCCAGCAGCCGTTGGGGGACTAATTTCTACAATGAGCAGTTCTTC. Amino acid sequence: CASSRWGTNFYNEQFF.

This chain connects TRBV5-4 to TRBJ2-7, with 7 positions matching TRBD1. The CDR3 runs 13 residues. From germline, CDR1 is SGHNT and CDR2 YYREEE (reference sequence). V lost 0 bases and J lost 5; bases outside the gene matches: 2. This chain's CDR3 is CASSLAQGHEQYF. DNA of the CDR3: TGTGCCAGCAGCTTGGCACAGGGGCACGAGCAGTACTTC.

This clone was detected a few times. The chain combines TRBV4-1 with TRBJ2-2; no clear D gene. The CDR3 consists of 16 residues. CDR1 is MGHRA and CDR2 is YSYEKL in the germline V gene. V was shortened by 4 bases and J by 1 base, with 13 bases between the two germline ends. CDR3 residues: CASSRLELLNTGELFF. In DNA form, the CDR3 reads TGCGCCAGCAGCCGACTGGAACTATTGAACACCGGGGAGCTGTTTTTT.

V is TRBV5-1 and J is TRBJ2-1, with 11 bases matching TRBD2. The CDR3 runs 14 residues. Germline V gene data show CDR1 as SGHRS and CDR2 as YFSETQ. V lost 3 bases, J lost 6 bases, and 2 bases stayed unmatched. CDR3: CASSYGLAGNEQFF. The CDR3 coding sequence is TGCGCCAGCAGCTATGGACTAGCGGGCAATGAGCAGTTCTTC.

In DNA, the CDR3 is TGTGCCACTCACGGGGAGCTGAACACTGAAGCTTTCTTT. This translates into CATHGELNTEAFF. The chain carries TRBV6-5 and TRBJ1-1; D gene ambiguous. With 10 bases removed from V and 0 bases from J, the gap between germline ends came to 12 bases. This CDR3 comprises 13 residues. Germline V gene lookup returns CDR1 MNHEY and CDR2 SVGAGI.

This chain uses TRBV29-1 with TRBJ1-2; D is uncertain. Germline V lookup: CDR1 SQVTM, CDR2 ANQGSEA. Deletions cut 5 bases from V and 3 bases from J, with 16 bases between. CDR3 length equals 14 residues. CDR3 DNA sequence: TGCAGCGTTACCCTGAGTGCGGGCCACTATGGCTACACCTTC. The encoded protein is CSVTLSAGHYGYTF.

The chain combines TRBV12-5 with TRBJ2-7; 8 nucleotides line up with TRBD1. Trimming cost V 0 bases and J 6 bases; bases outside gene matches: 10. Germline CDR1 is LGHNT and CDR2 is FRNRAP. This CDR3 spans 16 amino acids. For the CDR3, the DNA is TGTGCTAGTGGTTTGGTATTGGACAGGGAAATAGGCGAGCAGTACTTC. It encodes CASGLVLDREIGEQYF.

This clone was seen a few times. The chain combines TRBV4-3 with TRBJ1-1; TRBD1 might be the D (5 bases). The CDR3 has 16 residues. In germline, CDR1 is LGHNA, CDR2 YSLEER. Trimming took off 0 bases at V and 6 bases at J, with 17 bases between the two ends. The CDR3 coding sequence is TGCGCCAGCAGCCAAGATTGGGGAGGGGAGAGGGCTGAAGCTTTCTTT. Protein product: CASSQDWGGERAEAFF.